Here is one T cell receptor beta chain with its context. What it binds is unknown. Method: immunoSEQ multiplex PCR; TCRdb's copy keeps in-frame clones and lacks some. The table includes roughly 20,000 clones, around 85% detected once. The data were taken from a study of OX40 agonist ivuxolimab in advanced cancers. Study-level results: Among T cells, CD8+ cells averaged more expanded clones than CD4+ cells.

Baseline was the first blood sampling point, followed by cycle 4 day 1 and cycle 7 day 1. CDR1 SGHNT and CDR2 YYREEE come from the germline V gene (reference sequence). After removal of 0 bases from V and 5 bases from J, the junction contained 9 bases not matched to a gene. The CDR3 is 16 residues long. The TCR originated in an adult with an advanced solid tumor such as melanoma, head and neck, liver or kidney cancer. The rearrangement uses TRBV5-4 and TRBJ2-7; 9 nucleotides align to TRBD1. The sequenced sample was CD4+ or CD8+ T cells sorted from blood, obtained in a trial of the OX40 agonist ivuxolimab. The CDR3 spells CASSLAPGQGTDEQYF. CDR3 DNA sequence: TGTGCCAGCAGCTTGGCCCCGGGACAGGGAACCGACGAGCAGTACTTC.